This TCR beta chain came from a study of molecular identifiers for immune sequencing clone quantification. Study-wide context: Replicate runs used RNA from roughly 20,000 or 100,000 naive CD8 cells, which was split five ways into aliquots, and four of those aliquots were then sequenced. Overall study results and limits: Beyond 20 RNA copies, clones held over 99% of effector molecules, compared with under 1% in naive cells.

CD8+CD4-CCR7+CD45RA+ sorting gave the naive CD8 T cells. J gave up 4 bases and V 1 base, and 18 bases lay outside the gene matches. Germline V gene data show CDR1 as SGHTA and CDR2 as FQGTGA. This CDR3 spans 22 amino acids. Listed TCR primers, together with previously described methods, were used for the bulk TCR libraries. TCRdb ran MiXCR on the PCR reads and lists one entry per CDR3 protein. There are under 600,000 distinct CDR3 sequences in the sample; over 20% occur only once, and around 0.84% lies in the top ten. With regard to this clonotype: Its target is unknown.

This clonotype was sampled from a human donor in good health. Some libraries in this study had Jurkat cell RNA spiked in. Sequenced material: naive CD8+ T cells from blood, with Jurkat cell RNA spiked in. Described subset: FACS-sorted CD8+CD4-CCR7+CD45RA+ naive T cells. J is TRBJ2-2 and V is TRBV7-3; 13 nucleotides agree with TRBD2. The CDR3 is CASSLIRRGTSGMGALTGELFF. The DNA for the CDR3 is TGTGCCAGCAGCTTAATCCGCCGGGGGACTAGCGGGATGGGGGCGCTCACCGGGGAGCTGTTTTTT.